This entry features one TCR beta chain sequence. The CDR3 spans 15 residues. V was clipped by 7 bases and J by 2 bases; unmatched bases: 6. Germline CDR1 is LNHDA and CDR2 is SQIVND (reference sequence). This entry comes from a study of technical replicates of blood from a few donors. Sequencing used immunoSEQ multiplex PCR; TCRdb keeps in-frame clones, though not all of them. The sample shows around 80,000 clones, 89% of them seen only once. Sequencing was carried out using T cells isolated from PBMCs. The chain combines TRBV19 with TRBJ2-3, with TRBD2 matching 10 bases. This TCR was sampled from a human donor in good health. This CDR3 is CASTELAGYTDTQYF. Written as DNA, the CDR3 is TGTGCCAGTACCGAACTAGCGGGGTACACAGATACGCAGTATTTT.